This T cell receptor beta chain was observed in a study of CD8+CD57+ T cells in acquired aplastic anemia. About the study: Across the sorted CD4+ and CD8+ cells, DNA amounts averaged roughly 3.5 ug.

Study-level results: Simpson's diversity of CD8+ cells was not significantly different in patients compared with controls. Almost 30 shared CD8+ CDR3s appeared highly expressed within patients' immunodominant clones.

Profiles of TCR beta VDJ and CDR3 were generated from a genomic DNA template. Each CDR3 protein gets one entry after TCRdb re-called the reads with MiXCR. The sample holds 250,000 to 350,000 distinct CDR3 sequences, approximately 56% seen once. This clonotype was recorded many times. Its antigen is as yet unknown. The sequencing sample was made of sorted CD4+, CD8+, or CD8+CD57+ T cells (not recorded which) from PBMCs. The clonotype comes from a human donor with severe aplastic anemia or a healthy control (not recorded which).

CDR3 sequence reads: CASSPAPGDSPLHF. The CDR3, as DNA: TGTGCCAGCAGCCCAGCCCCAGGGGACTCACCCCTCCACTTT. The chain uses TRBV28 and TRBJ1-6; tentatively, D is TRBD1 (6 bases). Looked up from germline, CDR1 is MDHEN and CDR2 is SYDVKM. The CDR3 is made up of 14 amino acids. Between the trimmed V and J ends, which lost 6 bases and 10 bases, there was a span of 16 bases.